A single sample is the source of the 28 T cell receptor beta chains below, sequenced in a study of identifying expanded T cells in peripheral blood. Libraries were prepared by immunoSEQ multiplex PCR; TCRdb keeps only in-frame clonotypes and omits some of them. The table has roughly 100,000 clones, 88% seen once; the top ten hold about 14%. Specimen: blood. The source is a person between 18 and 75 years old in good health.

This chain connects TRBV5-1 to TRBJ2-3; the D gene is possibly TRBD1 (5 bases). Trimming left V 1 base short and J 2 bases short, with 8 bases between. The CDR3 sequence is 14 residues long. Germline V CDR1 and CDR2: SGHRS, YFSETQ. The CDR3 sequence is CASSLTGNTDTQYF. CDR3 nucleotide sequence: TGCGCCAGCAGCTTGACAGGAAACACAGATACGCAGTATTTT.

The chain carries TRBV4-1 and TRBJ2-7; possible D gene TRBD2, 6 bases. This CDR3 contains 16 residues. Germline CDR1 is MGHRA and CDR2 is YSYEKL. V was trimmed by 4 bases and J by 4 bases, leaving 20 bases between them. The CDR3 protein is CASSPEVGGVRYEQYF. DNA of the CDR3: TGCGCCAGCAGCCCAGAAGTTGGCGGGGTGCGGTACGAGCAGTACTTC.

The chain is built from TRBV18 and TRBJ1-2; no firm D call. In germline, CDR1 is KGHSH, CDR2 LQKENI. V was clipped by 3 bases and J by 8 bases, with 16 bases between them. This CDR3 contains 14 residues. For the CDR3, the DNA is TGTGCCAGCTCACCGACTAATGGACGTGAGGGCTACACCTTC. This sequence encodes CASSPTNGREGYTF.

This sequence joins TRBV10-3 and TRBJ2-5; D is possibly TRBD1 (6 bases). Germline CDR1 and CDR2: ENHRY and SYGVKD. The CDR3 extends over 18 amino acids. The ends were cut back, 2 bases at V and 0 bases at J, with 19 bases in the middle. CDR3 loop: CAISEPRDKSKYQETQYF. CDR3 in DNA: TGTGCCATCAGTGAGCCCAGGGACAAATCAAAGTACCAAGAGACCCAGTACTTC.

The CDR3 region is CASRPPGQGSGANVLTF. In DNA form, the CDR3 reads TGTGCCAGTAGACCCCCGGGACAGGGGTCTGGGGCCAACGTCCTGACTTTC. The chain recombines TRBV19 with TRBJ2-6; 10 bases align to TRBD1. The CDR3 consists of 17 residues. Germline V CDR1 and CDR2: LNHDA, SQIVND (reference sequence). The V segment lost 6 bases and the J segment 1 base; nucleotides outside the gene matches: 6. Drawing the rest from reference TRBV19 and TRBJ2-6, the complete variable domain is DGGITQSPKYLFRKEGQNVTLSCEQNLNHDAMYWYRQDPGQGLRLIYYSQIVNDFQKGDIAEGYSVSREKKESFPLTVTSAQKNPTAFYLCASRPPGQGSGANVLTFGAGSRLTVL.

This chain uses TRBV30 with TRBJ1-2, with no clear D. V lost 1 base to trimming and J lost 7 bases, with 13 bases between them. Germline V gene lookup returns CDR1 GTSNPN and CDR2 SVGIG (reference sequence). The CDR3 has 13 amino acids. CDR3 bases: TGTGCCTGGAGTGATCAGGAGGTCGGTGGCTACACCTTC. This gives the protein CAWSDQEVGGYTF.

This chain connects TRBV7-9 to TRBJ1-4; the match to TRBD1 covers 9 bases. The CDR3 extends over 15 amino acids. Germline V CDR1 and CDR2: SEHNR, FQNEAQ (reference sequence). V was clipped by 4 bases and J by 7 bases; unmatched bases: 7. In DNA, the CDR3 is TGTGCCAGCAGCTCCGGACAGGGGAGGGTTGAAAAACTGTTTTTT. This translates into CASSSGQGRVEKLFF.

This clone is a singleton in its sample. The CDR3 reads CASSTGAGTYEQYF. For the CDR3, the DNA is TGTGCCAGCAGTACAGGAGCGGGAACCTACGAGCAGTACTTC. This rearrangement joins TRBV11-3 to TRBJ2-7, with TRBD2 matching over 7 bases. The CDR3 runs 14 residues. V shed 6 bases, J shed 2 bases, and the junction held 7 bases outside the gene matches. Germline-derived CDR1 and CDR2 are SGHNT and YENEEA.

J is TRBJ2-5 and V is TRBV14, with 13 bases lining up with TRBD2. The V gene's germline CDR1 is SGHDN and CDR2 FVKESK. CDR3 length: 18 residues. V shed 0 bases and J 6 bases; nucleotides not matched to a gene: 10. The chain's CDR3 is CASSQDLTSGGPLKTQYF. CDR3 in DNA: TGTGCCAGCAGCCAAGATCTGACTAGCGGGGGGCCTTTGAAGACCCAGTACTTC.

This chain's CDR3 is CASSGGLYYEQYF. The CDR3 DNA is TGCGCCAGCAGCGGGGGACTCTACTACGAGCAGTACTTC. The gene calls are TRBV5-1 and TRBJ2-7; D may be TRBD2 (6 bases). Trimming pared 4 bases from V and 3 bases from J, leaving 11 bases between. The germline V gene has CDR1 SGHRS and CDR2 YFSETQ. CDR3 length equals 13 residues.

The count of this clone is one. V and J are TRBV27 and TRBJ2-7; D call uncertain. The CDR3 runs 13 residues. Germline values: CDR1 MNHEY, CDR2 SMNVEV (reference sequence). V shed 2 bases and J shed 3 bases, with 8 bases lying between them. CDR3 amino acids: CASSLKPFYEQYF. The DNA for the CDR3 is TGTGCCAGCAGTTTAAAACCTTTCTACGAGCAGTACTTC.

The J gene is TRBJ1-2, the V gene TRBV2, with 9 bases aligning to TRBD1. Germline V lookup: CDR1 SNHLY, CDR2 FYNNEI. This CDR3 region has 16 residues. J gave up 5 bases and V 6 bases, and 13 bases lay outside the gene matches. CDR3 DNA: TGTGCCAGCAGCCCCGGGACAGGGAAACTTGCTTATGGCTACACCTTC. Its translation: CASSPGTGKLAYGYTF.

The V and J genes are TRBV9 and TRBJ2-7, with D maybe TRBD1 (6 bases). The CDR3 contains 15 residues. The V end lost 0 bases, the J end lost 4 bases, and 14 bases lay between the germline ends. Germline CDR1 is SGDLS and CDR2 is YYNGEE. The CDR3 is CASSVAYQGKYEQYF. The CDR3 DNA sequence: TGTGCCAGCAGCGTAGCCTACCAGGGGAAATACGAGCAGTACTTC.

Here the CDR3 reads CASSEAPGQGLGNTIYF. The CDR3 nucleotides read TGTGCCAGCAGCGAGGCCCCCGGACAGGGTTTAGGAAACACCATATATTTT. The genes are TRBV9 and TRBJ1-3, with 8 bases that match TRBD1. CDR3 size: 17 residues. The junction had 12 bases not matched to a gene; V was cut back by 3 bases and J by 4 bases. CDR1 SGDLS and CDR2 YYNGEE come from the germline V gene.

The chain uses TRBV2 and TRBJ1-4, with unresolved D. The CDR3 has 15 residues. The germline V and J ends were trimmed by 4 bases and 0 bases, with 9 bases remaining between them. Germline CDR1 and CDR2: SNHLY and FYNNEI. CDR3 sequence: CASSGATATNEKLFF. The CDR3 DNA is TGTGCCAGCAGTGGAGCGACGGCAACTAATGAAAAACTGTTTTTT.

This chain joins TRBV11-3 and TRBJ2-1, with D maybe TRBD2 (6 bases). Germline V gives CDR1 SGHNT, CDR2 YENEEA. The CDR3 length is 16 residues. With 5 bases removed from V and 5 bases from J, the gap between germline ends came to 19 bases. The CDR3 DNA is TGTGCCAGCAGCCAAACGGACACTCCGGGGGACAATGAGCAGTTCTTC. Encoded protein: CASSQTDTPGDNEQFF.

The rearrangement links TRBV18 to TRBJ1-2, with 8 bases aligning to TRBD1. This CDR3 is 15 amino acids long. Germline V lookup: CDR1 KGHSH, CDR2 LQKENI. With V trimmed by 3 bases and J by 8 bases, 11 bases remained unmatched. The CDR3 nucleotides are TGTGCCAGCTCACCGTCGGGACAGGAAGGGGCCGGCTACACCTTC. Its protein product is CASSPSGQEGAGYTF.

This clone was observed a single time. V usage is TRBV19 and J usage is TRBJ1-1, with 8 bases lining up with TRBD1. The CDR3 extends over 15 amino acids. CDR1 and CDR2 (germline): LNHDA, SQIVND (reference sequence). The J segment lost 8 bases and the V segment lost 1 base, leaving 9 bases of the junction unmatched. CDR3 protein: CASSIGDRRVAEAFF. DNA for the CDR3: TGTGCCAGTAGTATAGGGGACAGGAGGGTCGCAGAAGCTTTCTTT.

The chain employs TRBV6-5 and TRBJ1-2; 8 nucleotides match TRBD1. V lost 5 bases and J lost 8; bases outside the gene matches: 10. Germline values: CDR1 MNHEY, CDR2 SVGAGI. CDR3 length equals 14 residues. The CDR3 region has the DNA TGTGCCAGCAGTGAAATGGGGACAGGCGAGGGCTACACCTTC. Its protein product is CASSEMGTGEGYTF.

The chain has TRBV29-1 and TRBJ2-7; TRBD2 aligns across 7 bases. Per germline, CDR1 SQVTM and CDR2 ANQGSEA. The CDR3 is made up of 11 amino acids. The V segment lost 4 bases and the J segment 5 bases; nucleotides outside the gene matches: 2. For the CDR3, the DNA is TGCAGCGTTGGGGAGGGGCACGAGCAGTACTTC. This encodes CSVGEGHEQYF.

The chain links TRBV9 to TRBJ1-6; 7 positions match TRBD1. This CDR3 is 17 amino acids long. CDR1 and CDR2 from the germline V gene are SGDLS and YYNGEE. Trimming at V came to 3 bases and at J to 4 bases, leaving 10 bases not matched to a gene. The CDR3 DNA is TGTGCCAGCAGCGCACCTGGACAGGAGAATTATAATTCACCCCTCCACTTT. This gives the protein CASSAPGQENYNSPLHF.

The genes are TRBV6-5 and TRBJ1-2; 7 bases line up with TRBD1. V shed 7 bases, J shed 4 bases, and the junction held 3 bases outside the gene matches. The V gene's germline CDR1 is MNHEY and CDR2 SVGAGI. CDR3 size: 12 residues. CDR3 protein: CASKRQGYGYTF. The CDR3 nucleotides read TGTGCCAGCAAAAGACAGGGCTATGGCTACACCTTC.

The chain combines TRBV11-1 with TRBJ2-1, with a tentative D call TRBD2 (5 bases). Trimming removed 4 bases from V and 9 bases from J, with 16 bases in between. The germline CDR1 and CDR2 sequences are SGHAT and FQDESV (reference sequence). This CDR3 has 14 amino acids. CDR3 in amino acids: CASSWTGVGAEQFF. The CDR3, as DNA: TGTGCCAGCAGCTGGACTGGGGTGGGCGCTGAGCAGTTCTTC.

The chain recombines TRBV27 with TRBJ2-7, with 9 bases lining up with TRBD2. Germline CDR1 MNHEY, CDR2 SMNVEV (reference sequence). The CDR3 is 14 amino acids. J lost 4 bases, V lost 6 bases, and 7 bases had no gene match. The CDR3 reads CASREREEGYEQYF. The DNA of the CDR3 is TGTGCCAGCAGGGAGCGGGAGGAGGGGTACGAGCAGTACTTC.

The table lists this clone with a count of one. This chain links TRBV11-2 with TRBJ2-4; D ambiguous. Trimming removed 2 bases from V and 0 bases from J, with 8 bases in between. This CDR3 region has 15 residues. The germline V gene has CDR1 SGHAT and CDR2 FQNNGV. CDR3 loop: CASSLLHVAKNIQYF. The DNA for the CDR3 is TGTGCCAGCAGCTTATTACACGTAGCCAAAAACATTCAGTACTTC.

The V and J genes are TRBV7-2 and TRBJ1-2, with TRBD1 as a possible D gene (6 bases). Between the trimmed V and J ends, which lost 6 bases and 4 bases, there was a span of 9 bases. The CDR3 totals 12 residues. Per germline, CDR1 SGHTA and CDR2 FQGNSA. CDR3 sequence: CASRMDSYGYTF. For the CDR3, the DNA is TGTGCCAGCAGAATGGACAGCTATGGCTACACCTTC.

This chain links TRBV5-1 with TRBJ2-3; a possible D gene is TRBD1 (6 bases). CDR1 and CDR2 (germline): SGHRS, YFSETQ. V was clipped by 3 bases and J by 1 base, with 15 bases between them. The CDR3 length is 16 residues. Written as DNA, the CDR3 is TGCGCCAGCAGCTCCGGACAGCATAGTGGCACAGATACGCAGTATTTT. This translates into CASSSGQHSGTDTQYF.

The chain has TRBV7-9 and TRBJ2-7; D may correspond to TRBD1 or TRBD2 (5 bases each). The ends were cut back, 3 bases at V and 5 bases at J, with 8 bases in the middle. Germline CDR1 SEHNR, CDR2 FQNEAQ (reference sequence). CDR3 length equals 12 residues. In nucleotides, the CDR3 is TGTGCCAGCAGCTTTTGGGGGAACGAGCAGTACTTC. Translation gives CASSFWGNEQYF.